The entry below describes one T cell receptor (beta chain). The CDR3 is 22 amino acids. The V gene's germline CDR1 is MNHEY and CDR2 SVGAGI. The sample is drawn from a study of CXCR3-negative and CXCR3-positive naive CD8 T cells. Overall study: The libraries yielded roughly 130 million TRB reads, about 1.5 +/- 0.3 million each.

UMI-labeled 5' RACE TRB cDNA libraries were prepared from the cells. Reanalyzing the 5' RACE reads, TCRdb keeps one entry per CDR3 protein, without DNA. This sample's clone table lists thousands of distinct CDR3 sequences. J is TRBJ2-3 and V is TRBV6-5. The clonotype was recovered from a human donor in good health. Some clones in this sample may be carry-over from other donors' samples. Sequencing was carried out using naive CXCR3- CD8+ T cells from blood. As for subset: CD45RO-CCR7+CD27+CD95- naive CD8+ T cells lacking CXCR3 (TNR3-). CDR3: CASSYSHPISPIEGQLRDTQYF.